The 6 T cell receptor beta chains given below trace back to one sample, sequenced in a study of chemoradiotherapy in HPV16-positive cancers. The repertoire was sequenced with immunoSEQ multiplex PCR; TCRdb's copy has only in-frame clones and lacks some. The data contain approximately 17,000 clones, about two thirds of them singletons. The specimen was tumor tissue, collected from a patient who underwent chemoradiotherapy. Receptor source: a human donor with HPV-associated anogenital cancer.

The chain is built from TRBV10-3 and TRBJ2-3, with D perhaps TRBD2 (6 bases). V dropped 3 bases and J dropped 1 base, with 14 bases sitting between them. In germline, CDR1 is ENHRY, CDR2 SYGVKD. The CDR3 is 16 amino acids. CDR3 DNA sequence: TGTGCCATCAGTGATTTAGGCGGCGGGGGCACAGATACGCAGTATTTT. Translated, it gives CAISDLGGGGTDTQYF.

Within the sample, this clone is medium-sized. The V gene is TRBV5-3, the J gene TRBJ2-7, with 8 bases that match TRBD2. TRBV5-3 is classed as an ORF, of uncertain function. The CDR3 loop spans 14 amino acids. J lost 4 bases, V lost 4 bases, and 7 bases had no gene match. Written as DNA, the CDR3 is TGTGCCAGAAGCCCCGGGACTAGTGGTTACGAGCAGTACTTC. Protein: CARSPGTSGYEQYF.

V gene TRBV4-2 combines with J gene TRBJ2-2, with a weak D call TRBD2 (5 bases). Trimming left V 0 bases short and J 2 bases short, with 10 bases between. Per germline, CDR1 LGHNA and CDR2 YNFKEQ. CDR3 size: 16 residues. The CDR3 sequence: CASSQEGGLNTGELFF. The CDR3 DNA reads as TGTGCCAGCAGCCAAGAAGGAGGCCTCAACACCGGGGAGCTGTTTTTT.

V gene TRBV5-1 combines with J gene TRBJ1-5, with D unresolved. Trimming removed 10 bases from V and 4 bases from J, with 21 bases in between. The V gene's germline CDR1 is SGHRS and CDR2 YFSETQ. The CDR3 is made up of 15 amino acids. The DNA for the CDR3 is TGCGCCCGCCACCGGGGTTTTGATGTTAATCAGCCCCAGCATTTT. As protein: CARHRGFDVNQPQHF.

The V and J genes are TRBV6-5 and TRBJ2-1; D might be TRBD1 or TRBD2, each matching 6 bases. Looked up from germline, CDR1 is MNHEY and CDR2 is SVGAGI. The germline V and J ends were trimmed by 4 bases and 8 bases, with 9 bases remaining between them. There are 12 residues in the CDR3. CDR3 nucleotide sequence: TGTGCCAGCAGTTCGGGGGCTCATGAGCAGTTCTTC. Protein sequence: CASSSGAHEQFF.

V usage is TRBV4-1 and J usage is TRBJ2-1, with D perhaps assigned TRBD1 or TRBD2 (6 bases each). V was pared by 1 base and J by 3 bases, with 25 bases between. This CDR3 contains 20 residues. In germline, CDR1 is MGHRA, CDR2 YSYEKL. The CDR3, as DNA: TGCGCCAGCAGCCAAGTTCGGGTGGGGGGCGCGAAACTTCGCTACAATGAGCAGTTCTTC. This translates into CASSQVRVGGAKLRYNEQFF.